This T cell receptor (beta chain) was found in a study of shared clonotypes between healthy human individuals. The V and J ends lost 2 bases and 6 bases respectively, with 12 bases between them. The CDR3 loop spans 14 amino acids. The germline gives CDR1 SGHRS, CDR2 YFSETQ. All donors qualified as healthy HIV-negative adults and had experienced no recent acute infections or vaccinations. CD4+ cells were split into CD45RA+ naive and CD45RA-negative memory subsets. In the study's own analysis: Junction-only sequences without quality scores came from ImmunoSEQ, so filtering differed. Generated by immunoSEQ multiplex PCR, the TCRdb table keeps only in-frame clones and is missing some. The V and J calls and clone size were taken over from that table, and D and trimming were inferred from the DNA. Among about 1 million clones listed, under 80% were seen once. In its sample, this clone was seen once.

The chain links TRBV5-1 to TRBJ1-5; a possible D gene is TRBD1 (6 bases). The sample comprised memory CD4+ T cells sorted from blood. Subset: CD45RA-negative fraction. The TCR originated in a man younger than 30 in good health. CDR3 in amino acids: CASSLGGSGQPQHF. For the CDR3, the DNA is TGCGCCAGCAGCTTAGGGGGTTCGGGTCAGCCCCAGCATTTT. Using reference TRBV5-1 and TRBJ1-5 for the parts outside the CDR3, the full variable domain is KAGVTQTPRYLIKTRGQQVTLSCSPISGHRSVSWYQQTPGQGLQFLFEYFSETQRNKGNFPGRFSGRQFSNSRSEMNVSTLELGDSALYLCASSLGGSGQPQHFGDGTRLSIL.